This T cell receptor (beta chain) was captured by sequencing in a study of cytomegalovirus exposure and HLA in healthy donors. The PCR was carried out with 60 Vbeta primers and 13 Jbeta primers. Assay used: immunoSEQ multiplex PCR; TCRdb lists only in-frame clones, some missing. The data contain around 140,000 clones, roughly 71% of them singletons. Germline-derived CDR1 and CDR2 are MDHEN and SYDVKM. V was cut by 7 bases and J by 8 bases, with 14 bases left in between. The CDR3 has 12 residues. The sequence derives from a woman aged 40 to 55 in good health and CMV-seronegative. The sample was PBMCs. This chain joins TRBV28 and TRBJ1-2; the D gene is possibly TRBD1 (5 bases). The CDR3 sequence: CASTRQSPGYTF. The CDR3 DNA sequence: TGTGCCAGCACGAGACAGAGCCCGGGCTACACCTTC.